This TCR beta chain was documented in a study of T cell responses to AZD1222 COVID-19 vaccine. Points from the study as a whole: White British donors predominated, females outnumbered males, and clonal diversity was possibly underestimated.

A note on this clone: The antigen is not known.

Trimming pared 4 bases from V and 7 bases from J, leaving 8 bases between. Germline V lookup: CDR1 SGHRS, CDR2 YFSETQ. The CDR3 covers 12 residues. TCRdb's table, derived via immunoSEQ multiplex PCR, lists solely in-frame clones and lacks some. The table has 25,000 to 35,000 clones, around 80% seen once. The V and J genes are TRBV5-1 and TRBJ1-4; D gene ambiguous. This sequence originates from an adult in good health. Sample: peripheral blood, taken on day 0 of AZD1222 vaccination. DNA for the CDR3: TGCGCCAGCAGCGAGGGTGGTGAAAAACTGTTTTTT. Translation gives CASSEGGEKLFF.